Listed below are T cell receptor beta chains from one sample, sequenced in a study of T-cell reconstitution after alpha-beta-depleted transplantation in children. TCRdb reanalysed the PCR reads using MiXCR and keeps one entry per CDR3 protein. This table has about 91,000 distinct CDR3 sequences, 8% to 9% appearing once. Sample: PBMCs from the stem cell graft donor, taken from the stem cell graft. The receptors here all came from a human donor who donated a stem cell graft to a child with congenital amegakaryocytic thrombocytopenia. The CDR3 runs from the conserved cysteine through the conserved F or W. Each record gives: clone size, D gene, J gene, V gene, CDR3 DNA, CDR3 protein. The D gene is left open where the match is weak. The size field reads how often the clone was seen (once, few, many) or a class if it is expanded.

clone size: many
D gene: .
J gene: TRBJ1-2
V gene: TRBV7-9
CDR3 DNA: TGTGCCAGCAGCCCGGTCGGCATTGAGGGCTACACCTTC
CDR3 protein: CASSPVGIEGYTF

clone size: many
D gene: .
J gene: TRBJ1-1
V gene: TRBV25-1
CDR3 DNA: TGTGCCAGCAGCCCTATGGGGCGAGACACTGAAGCTTTCTTT
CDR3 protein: CASSPMGRDTEAFF

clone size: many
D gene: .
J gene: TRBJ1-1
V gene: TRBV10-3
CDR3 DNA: TGTGCCATCAGTCCAAGGGGACCTCCGAACACTGAAGCTTTCTTT
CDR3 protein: CAISPRGPPNTEAFF

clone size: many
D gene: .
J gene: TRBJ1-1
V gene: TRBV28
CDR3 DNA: TGTGCCAGCAGTCCCTCGAGGGCCAACACTGAAGCTTTCTTT
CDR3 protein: CASSPSRANTEAFF

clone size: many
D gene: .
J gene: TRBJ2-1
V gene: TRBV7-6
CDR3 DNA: TGTGCCAGCAGCCAAGGGACACTGAGCTACAATGAGCAGTTCTTC
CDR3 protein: CASSQGTLSYNEQFF

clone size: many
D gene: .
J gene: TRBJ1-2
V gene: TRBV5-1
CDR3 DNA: TGCGCCAGCAGGGAGGGAGGCTATGGCTACACCTTC
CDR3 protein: CASREGGYGYTF

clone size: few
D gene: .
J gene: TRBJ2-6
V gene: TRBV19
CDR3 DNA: TGTGCCAGTAGTCCCCACACGGATTCCGGGGCCAACGTCCTGACTTTC
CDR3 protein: CASSPHTDSGANVLTF

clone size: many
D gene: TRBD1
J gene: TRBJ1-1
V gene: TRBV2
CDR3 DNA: TGTGCCAGCAGTGAAGCGTGGACAGGAAACACTGAAGCTTTCTTT
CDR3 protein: CASSEAWTGNTEAFF

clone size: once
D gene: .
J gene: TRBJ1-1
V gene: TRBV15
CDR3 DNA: TGTGCCACCAGCCCCGGGACCCCCGGCGCTGAAGCTTTCTTT
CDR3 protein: CATSPGTPGAEAFF

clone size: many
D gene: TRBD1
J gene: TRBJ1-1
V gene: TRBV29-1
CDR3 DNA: TGCAGCGTTGGGTCCGACAGGGCGAACACTGAAGCTTTCTTT
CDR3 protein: CSVGSDRANTEAFF

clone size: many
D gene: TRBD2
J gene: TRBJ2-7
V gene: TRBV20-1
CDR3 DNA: TGCAGTGCTAGTGATTGGTCTAGCGGGGGGGGTACCTACGAGCAGTACTTC
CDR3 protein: CSASDWSSGGGTYEQYF

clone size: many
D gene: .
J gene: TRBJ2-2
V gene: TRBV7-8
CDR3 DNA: TGTGCCAGCAGCTACGCAACCGGGGAGCTGTTTTTT
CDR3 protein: CASSYATGELFF

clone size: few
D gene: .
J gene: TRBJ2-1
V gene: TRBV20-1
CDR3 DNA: TGCAGTGCTTTGCGGGCTGGGGATGAGCAGTTCTTC
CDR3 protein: CSALRAGDEQFF

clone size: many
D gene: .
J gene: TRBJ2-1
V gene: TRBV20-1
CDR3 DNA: TGCAGTGCTAGAGATCAGACGGGGAGCTCCTACAATGAGCAGTTCTTC
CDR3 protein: CSARDQTGSSYNEQFF

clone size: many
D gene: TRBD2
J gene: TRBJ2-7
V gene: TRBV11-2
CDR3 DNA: TGTGCCAGCAGCTCAACTAGCGTGGGCGAGCAGTACTTC
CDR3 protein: CASSSTSVGEQYF